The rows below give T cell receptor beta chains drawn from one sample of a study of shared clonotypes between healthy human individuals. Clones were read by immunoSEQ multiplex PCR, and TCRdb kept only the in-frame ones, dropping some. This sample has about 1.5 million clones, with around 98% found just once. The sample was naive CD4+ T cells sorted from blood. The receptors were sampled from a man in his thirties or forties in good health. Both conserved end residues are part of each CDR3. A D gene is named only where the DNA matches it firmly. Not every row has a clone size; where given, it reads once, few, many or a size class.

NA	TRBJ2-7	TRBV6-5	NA	CASRDTMGEQYF	TGTGCCAGCCGGGACACCATGGGCGAGCAGTACTTC
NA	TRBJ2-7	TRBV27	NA	CASSLGQTYEQYF	TGTGCCAGCAGTTTAGGGCAGACCTACGAGCAGTACTTC
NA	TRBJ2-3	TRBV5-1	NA	CASSIPPDTQYF	TGCGCCAGCAGCATCCCCCCAGATACGCAGTATTTT
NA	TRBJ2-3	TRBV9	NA	CASSVDSGNTQYF	TGTGCCAGCAGCGTAGACTCTGGGAATACGCAGTATTTT
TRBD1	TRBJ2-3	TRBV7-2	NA	CASSLYRTGATDTQYF	TGTGCCAGCAGCTTGTATCGGACAGGGGCCACAGATACGCAGTATTTT
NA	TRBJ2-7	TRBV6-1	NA	CASSTTERGDYEQYF	TGTGCCAGCAGTACGACGGAGAGGGGCGACTACGAGCAGTACTTC
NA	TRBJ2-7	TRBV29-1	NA	CSVELGATEQYF	TGCAGCGTTGAGCTGGGGGCGACCGAGCAGTACTTC
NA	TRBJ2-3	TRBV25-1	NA	CASSESVSTDTQYF	TGTGCCAGCAGTGAGTCCGTTAGCACAGATACGCAGTATTTT
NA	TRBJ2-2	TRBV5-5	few	CASSSLRGTGELFF	TGTGCCAGCAGCTCATTGCGGGGCACCGGGGAGCTGTTTTTT
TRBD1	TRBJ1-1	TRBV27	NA	CASSQDRVNTEAFF	TGTGCCAGCAGTCAGGACAGGGTGAACACTGAAGCTTTCTTT
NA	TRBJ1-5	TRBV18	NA	CASRTDSNQPQHF	TGTGCCAGTCGGACGGATAGCAATCAGCCCCAGCATTTT
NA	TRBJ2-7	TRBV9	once	CASTPSTGGNADEQYF	TGTGCCAGCACTCCCTCAACGGGTGGGAATGCGGACGAGCAGTACTTC
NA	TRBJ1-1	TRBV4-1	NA	CASSPLGGNTEAFF	TGCGCCAGCAGCCCATTAGGGGGGAACACTGAAGCTTTCTTT
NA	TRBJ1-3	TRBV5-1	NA	CASSLEGSSGNTIYF	TGCGCCAGCAGCTTGGAGGGTTCCTCTGGAAACACCATATATTTT
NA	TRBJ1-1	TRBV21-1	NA	CASSIRENTEAFF	TGTGCCAGCAGCATAAGGGAGAACACTGAAGCTTTCTTT
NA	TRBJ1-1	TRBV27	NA	CASSLFPDLNTEAFF	TGTGCCAGCAGTTTATTTCCGGATTTGAACACTGAAGCTTTCTTT
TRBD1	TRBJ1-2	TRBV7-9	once	CASSLGVGQGLWGYTF	TGTGCCAGCAGCTTAGGCGTTGGACAGGGGCTTTGGGGCTACACCTTC
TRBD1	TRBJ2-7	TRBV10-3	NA	CAIKRQGDPYEQYF	TGTGCCATCAAACGACAGGGGGACCCCTACGAGCAGTACTTC
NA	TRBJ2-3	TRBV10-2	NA	CASSEVQGRLVTDTQYF	TGCGCCAGCAGTGAGGTTCAGGGCCGCCTTGTCACAGATACGCAGTATTTT
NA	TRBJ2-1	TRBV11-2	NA	CASSLGKNEQFF	TGTGCCAGCAGCTTAGGTAAAAATGAGCAGTTCTTC
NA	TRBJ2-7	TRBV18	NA	CASSPSIGYEQYF	TGTGCCAGCTCACCATCCATAGGGTACGAGCAGTACTTC
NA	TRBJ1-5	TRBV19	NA	CASSNTGTGYQPQHF	TGTGCCAGTAGTAATACAGGGACGGGGTATCAGCCCCAGCATTTT
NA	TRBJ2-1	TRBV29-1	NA	CSGTVMNEQFF	TGCAGCGGGACAGTTATGAATGAGCAGTTCTTC
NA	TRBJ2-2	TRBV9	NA	CASSVIGSGELFF	TGTGCCAGCAGCGTAATCGGGTCCGGGGAGCTGTTTTTT
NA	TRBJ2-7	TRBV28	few	CASSLYTGTRPYEQYF	TGTGCCAGCAGTTTATATACCGGGACACGACCCTACGAGCAGTACTTC
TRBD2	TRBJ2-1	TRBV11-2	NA	CASSPRLAGGSEQFF	TGTGCCAGCAGCCCTAGACTAGCGGGAGGTTCTGAGCAGTTCTTC
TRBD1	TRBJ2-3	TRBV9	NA	CASSGKRTGQGTQYF	TGTGCCAGCAGCGGTAAACGGACAGGGCAAGGGACGCAGTATTTT
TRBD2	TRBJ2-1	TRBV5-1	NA	CASSLEVAGYNEQFF	TGCGCCAGCAGCTTGGAAGTAGCGGGATACAATGAGCAGTTCTTC
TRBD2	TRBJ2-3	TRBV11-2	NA	CASSFIAGGLHSTDTQYF	TGTGCCAGCAGCTTTATAGCGGGAGGACTCCATAGCACAGATACGCAGTATTTT
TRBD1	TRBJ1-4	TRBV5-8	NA	CAAPSGRGRDEKLFF	TGTGCCGCGCCGTCTGGCAGGGGGCGAGATGAAAAACTGTTTTTT
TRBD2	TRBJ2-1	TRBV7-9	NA	CASSLGLAGGLHNEQFF	TGTGCCAGCAGCTTAGGGCTAGCGGGAGGCCTCCACAATGAGCAGTTCTTC
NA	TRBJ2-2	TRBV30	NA	CAWSAAGELFF	TGTGCCTGGAGTGCAGCCGGGGAGCTGTTTTTT
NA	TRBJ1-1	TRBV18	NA	CASSPIENTEAFF	TGTGCCAGCTCACCGATCGAGAACACTGAAGCTTTCTTT
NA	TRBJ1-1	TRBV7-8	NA	CASSLDYWGNMNTEAFF	TGTGCCAGCAGCTTAGACTATTGGGGGAATATGAACACTGAAGCTTTCTTT
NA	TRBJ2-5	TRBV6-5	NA	CASSWAGKETQYF	TGTGCCAGCAGTTGGGCGGGAAAAGAGACCCAGTACTTC
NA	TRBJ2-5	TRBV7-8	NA	CASSSGYRDRRETQYF	TGTGCCAGCAGCTCAGGATACAGGGACCGCCGGGAGACCCAGTACTTC
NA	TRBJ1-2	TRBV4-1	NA	CASSQDPQATYGYTF	TGCGCCAGCAGCCAAGATCCGCAGGCTACCTATGGCTACACCTTC
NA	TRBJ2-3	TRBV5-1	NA	CASRPLTTGSTDTQYF	TGCGCCAGCAGACCCCTTACGACAGGTAGCACAGATACGCAGTATTTT
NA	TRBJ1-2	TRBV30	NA	CAWTHLGASFGYTF	TGTGCCTGGACTCATTTAGGGGCTTCGTTTGGCTACACCTTC
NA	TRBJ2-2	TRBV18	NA	CASSPPRVNTGELFF	TGTGCCAGCTCACCACCGAGGGTGAACACCGGGGAGCTGTTTTTT
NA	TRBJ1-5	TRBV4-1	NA	CASSQLVGQPQHF	TGCGCCAGCAGCCAATTGGTAGGGCAGCCCCAGCATTTT
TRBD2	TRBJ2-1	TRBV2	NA	CASQSGTSGSRFPFF	TGTGCCAGCCAATCGGGGACTAGCGGGAGTCGGTTCCCGTTCTTC
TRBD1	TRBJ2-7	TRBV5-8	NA	CASSLGRGLEQYF	TGTGCCAGCAGCTTGGGCAGGGGGCTCGAGCAGTACTTC
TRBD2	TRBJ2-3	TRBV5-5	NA	CASSSLAGMGTDTQYF	TGTGCCAGCAGCTCATTAGCGGGGATGGGCACAGATACGCAGTATTTT
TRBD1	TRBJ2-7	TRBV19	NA	CASSYRGNEQYF	TGTGCCAGTAGTTACAGGGGAAACGAGCAGTACTTC
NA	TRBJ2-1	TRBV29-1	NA	CSVEGPRGSYNEQFF	TGCAGCGTTGAAGGACCCAGGGGCTCCTACAATGAGCAGTTCTTC
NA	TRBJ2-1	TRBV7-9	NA	CASSSSGTNYNEQFF	TGTGCCAGCAGCTCTTCCGGGACCAACTACAATGAGCAGTTCTTC
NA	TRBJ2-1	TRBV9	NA	CASSPEVGGGNEQFF	TGTGCCAGCAGCCCAGAGGTGGGAGGAGGCAATGAGCAGTTCTTC